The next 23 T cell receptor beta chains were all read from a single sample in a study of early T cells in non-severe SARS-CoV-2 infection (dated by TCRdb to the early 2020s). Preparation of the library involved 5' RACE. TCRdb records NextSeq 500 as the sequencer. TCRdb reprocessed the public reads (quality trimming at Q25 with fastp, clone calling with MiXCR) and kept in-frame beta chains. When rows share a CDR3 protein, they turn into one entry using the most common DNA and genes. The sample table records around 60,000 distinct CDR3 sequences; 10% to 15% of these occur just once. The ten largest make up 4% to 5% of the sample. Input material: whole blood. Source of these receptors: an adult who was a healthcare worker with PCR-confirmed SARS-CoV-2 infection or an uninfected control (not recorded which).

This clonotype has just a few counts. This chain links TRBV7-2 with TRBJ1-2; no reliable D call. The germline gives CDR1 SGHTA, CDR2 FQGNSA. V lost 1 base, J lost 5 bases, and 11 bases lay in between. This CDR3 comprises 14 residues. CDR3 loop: CASSLDGIRYGYTF. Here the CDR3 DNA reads TGTGCCAGCAGCTTAGACGGGATTCGGTATGGCTACACCTTC.

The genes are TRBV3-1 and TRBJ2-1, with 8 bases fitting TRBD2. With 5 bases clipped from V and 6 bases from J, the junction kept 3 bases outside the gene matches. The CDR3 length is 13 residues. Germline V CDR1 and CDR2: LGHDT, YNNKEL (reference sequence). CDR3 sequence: CASSSGGANEQFF. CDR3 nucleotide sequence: TGTGCCAGCAGCTCGGGGGGGGCCAATGAGCAGTTCTTC.

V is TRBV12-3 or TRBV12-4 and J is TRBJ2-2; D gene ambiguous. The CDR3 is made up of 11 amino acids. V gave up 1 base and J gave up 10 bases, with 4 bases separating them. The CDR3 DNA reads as TGTGCCAGCAGTTTAGATGTGGAGCTGTTTTTT. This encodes CASSLDVELFF.

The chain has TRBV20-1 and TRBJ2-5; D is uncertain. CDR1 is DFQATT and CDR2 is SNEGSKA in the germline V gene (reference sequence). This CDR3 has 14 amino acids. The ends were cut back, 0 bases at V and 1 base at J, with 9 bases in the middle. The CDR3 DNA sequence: TGCAGTGCTAGAGATTGGGCCAGCCAAGAGACCCAGTACTTC. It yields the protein CSARDWASQETQYF.

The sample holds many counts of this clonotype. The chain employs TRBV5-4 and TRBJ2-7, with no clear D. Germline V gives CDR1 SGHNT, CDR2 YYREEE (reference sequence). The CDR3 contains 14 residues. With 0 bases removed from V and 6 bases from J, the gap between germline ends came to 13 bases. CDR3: CASSLVGLASEQYF. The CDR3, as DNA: TGTGCCAGCAGCTTGGTGGGCCTTGCGAGCGAGCAGTACTTC.

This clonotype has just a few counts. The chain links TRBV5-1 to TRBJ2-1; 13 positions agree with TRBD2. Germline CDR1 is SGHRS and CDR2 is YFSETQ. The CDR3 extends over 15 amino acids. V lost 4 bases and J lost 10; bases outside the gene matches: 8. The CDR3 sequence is CASSPTSGGAREQFF. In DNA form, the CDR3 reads TGCGCCAGCAGCCCTACTAGCGGGGGGGCCAGGGAGCAGTTCTTC.

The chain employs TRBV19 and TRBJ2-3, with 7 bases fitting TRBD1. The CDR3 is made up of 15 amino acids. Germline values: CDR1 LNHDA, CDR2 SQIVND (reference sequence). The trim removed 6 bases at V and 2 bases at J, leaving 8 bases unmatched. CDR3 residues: CASRQPGQITDTQYF. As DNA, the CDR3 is TGTGCCAGTAGGCAACCGGGACAGATCACAGATACGCAGTATTTT.

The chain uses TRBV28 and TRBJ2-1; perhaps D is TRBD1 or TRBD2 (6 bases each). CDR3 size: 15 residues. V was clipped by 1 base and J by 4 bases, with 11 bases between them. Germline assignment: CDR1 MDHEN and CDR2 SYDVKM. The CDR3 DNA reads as TGTGCCAGCAGTTTATTCGGGGGCAATTACAATGAGCAGTTCTTC. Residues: CASSLFGGNYNEQFF. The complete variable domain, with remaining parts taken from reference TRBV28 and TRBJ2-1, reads DVKVTQSSRYLVKRTGEKVFLECVQDMDHENMFWYRQDPGLGLRLIYFSYDVKMKEKGDIPEGYSVSREKKERFSLILESASTNQTSMYLCASSLFGGNYNEQFFGPGTRLTVL.

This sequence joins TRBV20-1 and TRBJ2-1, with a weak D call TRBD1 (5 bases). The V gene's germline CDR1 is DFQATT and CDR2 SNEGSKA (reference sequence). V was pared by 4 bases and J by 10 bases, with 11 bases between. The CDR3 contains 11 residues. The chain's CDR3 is CSAKGPGEQFF. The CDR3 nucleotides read TGCAGTGCTAAGGGGCCTGGAGAGCAGTTCTTC.

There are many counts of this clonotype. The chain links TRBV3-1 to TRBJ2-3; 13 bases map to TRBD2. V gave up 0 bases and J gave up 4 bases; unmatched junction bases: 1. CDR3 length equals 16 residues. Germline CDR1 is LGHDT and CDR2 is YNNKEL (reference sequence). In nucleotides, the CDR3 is TGTGCCAGCAGCCAAGACGGACTAGCGGGGGCAGATACGCAGTATTTT. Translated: CASSQDGLAGADTQYF.

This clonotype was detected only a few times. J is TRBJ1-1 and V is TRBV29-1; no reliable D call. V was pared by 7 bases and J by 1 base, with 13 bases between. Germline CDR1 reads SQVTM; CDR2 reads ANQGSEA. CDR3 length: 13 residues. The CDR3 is CSAATQRNTEAFF. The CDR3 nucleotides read TGCAGCGCTGCCACCCAGAGGAACACTGAAGCTTTCTTT.

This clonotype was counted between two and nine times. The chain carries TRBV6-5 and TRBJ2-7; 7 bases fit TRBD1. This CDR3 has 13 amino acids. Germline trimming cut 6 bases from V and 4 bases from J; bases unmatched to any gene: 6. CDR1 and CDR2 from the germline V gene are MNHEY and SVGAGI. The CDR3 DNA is TGTGCCAGCAGGCCGGGACAGATATACGAGCAGTACTTC. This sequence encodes CASRPGQIYEQYF.

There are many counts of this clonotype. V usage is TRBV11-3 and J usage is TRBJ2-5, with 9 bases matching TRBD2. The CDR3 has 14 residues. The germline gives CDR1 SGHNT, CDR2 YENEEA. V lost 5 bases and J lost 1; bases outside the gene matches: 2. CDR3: CASSRGGVQETQYF. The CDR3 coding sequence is TGTGCCAGCAGCCGCGGGGGGGTCCAAGAGACCCAGTACTTC. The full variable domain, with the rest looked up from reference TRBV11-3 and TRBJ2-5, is EAGVVQSPRYKIIEKKQPVAFWCNPISGHNTLYWYLQNLGQGPELLIRYENEEAVDDSQLPKDRFSAERLKGVDSTLKIQPAELGDSAVYLCASSRGGVQETQYFGPGTRLLVL.

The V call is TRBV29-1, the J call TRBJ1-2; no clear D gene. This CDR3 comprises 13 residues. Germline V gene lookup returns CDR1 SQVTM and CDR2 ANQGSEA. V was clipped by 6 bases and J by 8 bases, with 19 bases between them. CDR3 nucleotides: TGCAGCGTCCGGGCCCCAAGGGAACGAGGCTACACCTTC. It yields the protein CSVRAPRERGYTF.

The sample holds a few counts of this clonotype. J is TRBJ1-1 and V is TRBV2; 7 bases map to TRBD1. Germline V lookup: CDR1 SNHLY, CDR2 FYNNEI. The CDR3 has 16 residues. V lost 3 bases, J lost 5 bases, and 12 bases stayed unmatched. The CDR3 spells CASSDPQGGADTEAFF. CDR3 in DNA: TGTGCCAGCAGTGACCCCCAAGGGGGCGCAGATACTGAAGCTTTCTTT.

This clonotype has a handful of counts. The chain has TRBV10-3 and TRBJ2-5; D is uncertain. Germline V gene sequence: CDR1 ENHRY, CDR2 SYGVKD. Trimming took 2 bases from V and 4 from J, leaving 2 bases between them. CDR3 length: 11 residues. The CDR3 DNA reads TGTGCCATCAGTGAGGGAGAGACCCAGTACTTC. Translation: CAISEGETQYF.

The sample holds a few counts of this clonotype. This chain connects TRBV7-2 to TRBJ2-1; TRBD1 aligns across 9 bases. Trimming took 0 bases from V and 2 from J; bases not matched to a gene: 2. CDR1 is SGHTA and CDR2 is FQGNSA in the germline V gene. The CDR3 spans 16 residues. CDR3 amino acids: CASSLAGTGPYNEQFF. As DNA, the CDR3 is TGTGCCAGCAGCTTAGCCGGGACAGGGCCCTACAATGAGCAGTTCTTC. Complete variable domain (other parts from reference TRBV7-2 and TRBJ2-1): GAGVSQSPSNKVTEKGKDVELRCDPISGHTALYWYRQSLGQGLEFLIYFQGNSAPDKSGLPSDRFSAERTGGSVSTLTIQRTQQEDSAVYLCASSLAGTGPYNEQFFGPGTRLTVL.

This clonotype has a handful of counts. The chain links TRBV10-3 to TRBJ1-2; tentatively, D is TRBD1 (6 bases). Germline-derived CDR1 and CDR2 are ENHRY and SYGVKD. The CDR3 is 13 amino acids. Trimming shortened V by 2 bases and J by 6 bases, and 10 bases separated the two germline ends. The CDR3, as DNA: TGTGCCATCAGTGAGAGGGGGGATGATGGCTACACCTTC. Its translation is CAISERGDDGYTF.

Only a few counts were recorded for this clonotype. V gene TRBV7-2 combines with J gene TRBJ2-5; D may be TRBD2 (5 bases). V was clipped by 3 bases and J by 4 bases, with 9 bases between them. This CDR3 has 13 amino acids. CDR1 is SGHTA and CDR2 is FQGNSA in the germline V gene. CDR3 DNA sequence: TGTGCCAGCAGCTTCAGCGGCCTAGAGACCCAGTACTTC. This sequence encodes CASSFSGLETQYF.

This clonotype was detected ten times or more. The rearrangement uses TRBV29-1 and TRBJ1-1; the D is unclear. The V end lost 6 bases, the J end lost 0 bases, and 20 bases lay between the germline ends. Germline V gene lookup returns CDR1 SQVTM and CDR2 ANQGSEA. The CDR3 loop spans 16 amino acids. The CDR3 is CSVTQASGVMNTEAFF. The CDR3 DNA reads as TGCAGCGTAACCCAGGCATCCGGGGTCATGAACACTGAAGCTTTCTTT.

CDR3 amino acids: CASSSVGGGDYTDTQYF. In nucleotides, the CDR3 is TGTGCCAGCAGTTCGGTGGGCGGGGGCGACTACACAGATACGCAGTATTTT. This chain uses TRBV6-6 with TRBJ2-3; tentatively, D is TRBD2 (7 bases). Trimming pared 4 bases from V and 2 bases from J, leaving 19 bases between. The CDR3 covers 17 residues. The V gene's germline CDR1 is MNHNY and CDR2 SVGAGI (reference sequence).

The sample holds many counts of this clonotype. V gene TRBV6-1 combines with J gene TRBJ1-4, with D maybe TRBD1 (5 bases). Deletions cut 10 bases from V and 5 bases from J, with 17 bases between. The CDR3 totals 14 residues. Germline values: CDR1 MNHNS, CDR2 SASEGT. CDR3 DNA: TGTGCCACCTCGGGACGATCCTTCAATGAAAAACTGTTTTTT. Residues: CATSGRSFNEKLFF.

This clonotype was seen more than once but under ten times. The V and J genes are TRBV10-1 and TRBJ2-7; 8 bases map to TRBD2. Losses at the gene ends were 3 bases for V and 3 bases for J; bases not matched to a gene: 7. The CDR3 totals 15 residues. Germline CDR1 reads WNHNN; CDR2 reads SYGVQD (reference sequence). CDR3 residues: CASSDSGGGRYEQYF. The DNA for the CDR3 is TGCGCCAGCAGTGACTCGGGAGGGGGTCGCTACGAGCAGTACTTC.